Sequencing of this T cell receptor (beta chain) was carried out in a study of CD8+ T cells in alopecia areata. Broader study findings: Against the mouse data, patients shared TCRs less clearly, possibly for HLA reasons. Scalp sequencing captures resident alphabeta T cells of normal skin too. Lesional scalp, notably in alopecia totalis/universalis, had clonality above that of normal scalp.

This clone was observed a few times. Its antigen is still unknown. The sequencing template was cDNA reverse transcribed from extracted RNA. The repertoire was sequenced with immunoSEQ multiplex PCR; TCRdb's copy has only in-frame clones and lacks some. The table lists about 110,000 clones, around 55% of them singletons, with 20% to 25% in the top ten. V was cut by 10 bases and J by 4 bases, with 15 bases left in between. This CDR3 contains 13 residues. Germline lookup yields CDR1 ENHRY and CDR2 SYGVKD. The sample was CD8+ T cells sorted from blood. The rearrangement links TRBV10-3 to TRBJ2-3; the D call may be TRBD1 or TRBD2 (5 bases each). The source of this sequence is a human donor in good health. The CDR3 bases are TGTGCCACAGGGAGTCTTCCGGCAGATACGCAGTATTTT. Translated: CATGSLPADTQYF.